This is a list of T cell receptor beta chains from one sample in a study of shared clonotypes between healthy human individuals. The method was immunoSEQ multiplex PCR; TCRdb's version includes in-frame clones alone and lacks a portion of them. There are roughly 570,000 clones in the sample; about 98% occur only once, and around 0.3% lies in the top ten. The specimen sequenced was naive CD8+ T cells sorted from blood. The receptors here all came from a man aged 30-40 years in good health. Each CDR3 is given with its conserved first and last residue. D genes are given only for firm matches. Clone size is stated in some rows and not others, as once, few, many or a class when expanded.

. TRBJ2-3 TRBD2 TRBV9 TGTGCCAGCAGCGTAGCTAGCGGGGCCACAGATACGCAGTATTTT CASSVASGATDTQYF
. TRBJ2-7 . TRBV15 TGTGCCACCAGCAGAGATGGAGGTGCAGGCTCTTACGAGCAGTACTTC CATSRDGGAGSYEQYF
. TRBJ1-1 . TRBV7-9 TGTGCCAGCAGCTCTAGCAGAAACACTGAAGCTTTCTTT CASSSSRNTEAFF
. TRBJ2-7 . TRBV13 TGTGCCAGCAGCCCCGGGGACAACGAGCAGTACTTC CASSPGDNEQYF
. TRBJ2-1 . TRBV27 TGTGCCAGCAGGTCCCCAAGCGGTGAGCAGTTCTTC CASRSPSGEQFF
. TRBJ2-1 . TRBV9 TGTGCCAGCAGCGGGAGGGTTGAGCAGTTCTTC CASSGRVEQFF
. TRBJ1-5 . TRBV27 TGTGCCAGCAGTCAGACAAGGACGGGGAATCAGCCCCAGCATTTT CASSQTRTGNQPQHF
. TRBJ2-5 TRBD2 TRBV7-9 TGTGCCAGCAGCTTAGGGGCTAGCGGGGAGACCCAGTACTTC CASSLGASGETQYF
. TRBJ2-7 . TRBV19 TGTGCCAGCCCACGAAGGGGGGACCTAAATGAGCAGTACTTC CASPRRGDLNEQYF
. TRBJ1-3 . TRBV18 TGTGCCAGCTCACCATCGGGGGAATACTCTGGAAACACCATATATTTT CASSPSGEYSGNTIYF
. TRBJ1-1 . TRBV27 TGTGCCAGCAGTTTTTCGGGGGCGATTGAAGCTTTCTTT CASSFSGAIEAFF
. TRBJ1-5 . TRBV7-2 TGTGCCAGCAGCTTAGCACAGGGCGGGAATCAGCCCCAGCATTTT CASSLAQGGNQPQHF
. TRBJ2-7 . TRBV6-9 TGTGCCAGCAGCGTACAGGGTACCTACGAGCAGTACTTC CASSVQGTYEQYF
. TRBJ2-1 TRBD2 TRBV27 TGTGCCAGCAGTTCAAGGACTAGCGGGAGTTATATGTATAATGAGCAGTTCTTC CASSSRTSGSYMYNEQFF
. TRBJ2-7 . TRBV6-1 TGTGCCAGCAGTGAAGCAACAGCTTCCTACGAGCAGTACTTC CASSEATASYEQYF
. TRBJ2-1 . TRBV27 TGTGCCAGCAGTAGAGGGAATGAGCAGTTCTTC CASSRGNEQFF
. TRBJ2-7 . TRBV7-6 TGTGCCAGCACCCATGGGACATCCTACGAGCAGTACTTC CASTHGTSYEQYF
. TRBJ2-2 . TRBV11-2 TGTGCCAGCAGCACGTGGGCGGGACCCGTGAACACCGGGGAGCTGTTTTTT CASSTWAGPVNTGELFF
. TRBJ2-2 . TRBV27 TGTGCCAGCAGGGGAAGAAGCACCGGGGAGCTGTTTTTT CASRGRSTGELFF
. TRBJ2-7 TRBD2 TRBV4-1 TGCGCCAGCAGCCAAGGAAATAGCGGGAGGGTTAGCGAGCAGTACTTC CASSQGNSGRVSEQYF
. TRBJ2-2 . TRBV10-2 TGCGCCAGCAGTGGACGTTTAGGGACCGGGGAGCTGTTTTTT CASSGRLGTGELFF
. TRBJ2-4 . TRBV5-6 TGTGCCAGCAGCTTAAATGGGGAGTCCAAAAACATTCAGTACTTC CASSLNGESKNIQYF
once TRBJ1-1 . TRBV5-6 TGTGCCAGCAGCTTGGGGGGACGGCAGGGTAGAGCTGAAGCTTTCTTT CASSLGGRQGRAEAFF
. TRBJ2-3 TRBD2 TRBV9 TGTGCCAGCAGCTCCCGACTAGCGGGAAGCGCAGATACGCAGTATTTT CASSSRLAGSADTQYF
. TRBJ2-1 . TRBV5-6 TGTGCCAGCATCCATTGGGACGGCTGGAATGAGCAGTTCTTC CASIHWDGWNEQFF
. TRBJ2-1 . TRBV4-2 TGTGCCAGCAGCCAAGAGGCCTATACGAGCTCCTACAATGAGCAGTTCTTC CASSQEAYTSSYNEQFF
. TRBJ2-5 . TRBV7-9 TGTGCCAGCAGCTTATCGGGGCGTGAGACCCAGTACTTC CASSLSGRETQYF
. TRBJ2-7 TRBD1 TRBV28 TGTGCCAGCAGATCAGGGGACAGAACCTACGAGCAGTACTTC CASRSGDRTYEQYF
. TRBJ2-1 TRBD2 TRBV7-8 TGTGCCAGCAGCCCAGGACTAGCGGGAGTTATGGTGGACAGCGGCAATGAGCAGTTCTTC CASSPGLAGVMVDSGNEQFF
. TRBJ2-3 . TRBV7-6 TGTGCCAGCAGCCACGCAGATACGCAGTATTTT CASSHADTQYF
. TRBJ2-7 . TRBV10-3 TGTGCCATCAGTGGCTCCGGGGCACGGGCCTACGAGCAGTACTTC CAISGSGARAYEQYF
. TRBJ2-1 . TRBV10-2 TGCGCCAGCAGTGTAGACAGGTACAATGAGCAGTTCTTC CASSVDRYNEQFF